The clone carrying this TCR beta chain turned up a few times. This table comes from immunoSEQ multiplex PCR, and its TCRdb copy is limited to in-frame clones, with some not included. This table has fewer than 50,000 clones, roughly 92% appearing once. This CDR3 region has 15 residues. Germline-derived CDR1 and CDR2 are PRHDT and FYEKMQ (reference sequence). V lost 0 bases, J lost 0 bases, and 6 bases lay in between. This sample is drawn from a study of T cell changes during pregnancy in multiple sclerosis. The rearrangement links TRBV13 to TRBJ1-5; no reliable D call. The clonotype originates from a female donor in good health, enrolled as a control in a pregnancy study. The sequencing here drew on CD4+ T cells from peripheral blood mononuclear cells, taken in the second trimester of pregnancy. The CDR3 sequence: CASSLGLYSNQPQHF. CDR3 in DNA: TGTGCCAGCAGCTTAGGGCTATATAGCAATCAGCCCCAGCATTTT.